This T cell receptor beta chain was documented in a study of blood T cells in healthy people across ages. This clonotype was detected a few times. Antigen unknown. V was pared by 1 base and J by 7 bases, with 11 bases between. Germline CDR1 is SEHNR and CDR2 is FQNEAQ (reference sequence). The CDR3 covers 13 residues. PCR was performed a second time for about 6 to 12 cycles using a sample-barcoded 5' primer and a J-beta primer mix. TCRdb reprocessed the 5' RACE reads with MiXCR, giving one entry per CDR3 protein. The table lists about 800,000 distinct CDR3 sequences, roughly 25% of them singletons. Study observations and caveats: The CMV status of each donor remained undetermined, and this could have confounded shifts in expanded clonotypes.

The same sample was also studied in work on T cells of mothers and their children.

The sequenced sample was blood. The TCR sequence derives from a boy between 10 and 17 years old in good health. This chain uses TRBV7-9 with TRBJ2-7, with D possibly TRBD1 on 5 matching bases. The CDR3 sequence is CASSLDRKGEQYF. DNA for the CDR3: TGTGCCAGCAGCTTAGACAGGAAAGGAGAGCAGTACTTC.